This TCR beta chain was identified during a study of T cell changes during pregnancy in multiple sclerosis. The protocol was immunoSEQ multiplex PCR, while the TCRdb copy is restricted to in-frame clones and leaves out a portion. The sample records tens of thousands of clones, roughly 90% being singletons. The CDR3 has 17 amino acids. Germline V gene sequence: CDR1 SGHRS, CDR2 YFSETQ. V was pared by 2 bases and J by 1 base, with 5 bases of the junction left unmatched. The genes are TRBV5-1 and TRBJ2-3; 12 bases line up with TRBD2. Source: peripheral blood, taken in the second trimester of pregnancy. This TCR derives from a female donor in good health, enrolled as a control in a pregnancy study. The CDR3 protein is CASSLLAGGSGTDTQYF. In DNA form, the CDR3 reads TGCGCCAGCAGCTTACTAGCGGGAGGTTCCGGCACAGATACGCAGTATTTT.